Listed here are 2 T cell receptor beta chains from one sample, sequenced in a study of beta chain features in type 1 diabetes. Study observations and caveats: A moderate, significant TCRB CDR3 shortening appeared in type 1 diabetes across four CD4+ subsets.

These receptors' antigens are unknown. Every bit of the isolated RNA underwent reverse transcription, so sequencing read expressed TCRB transcripts. Assay: immunoSEQ multiplex PCR; the TCRdb copy retains only in-frame clones and omits some. Here the sample spans approximately 130,000 clones, 17% being singletons. Material for sequencing was central memory CD4+ T cells from blood. The receptor source for this set is a man in his late teens or twenties with type 1 diabetes.

This clone appeared many times. The rearrangement links TRBV7-9 to TRBJ2-2; D unclear. CDR1 is SEHNR and CDR2 is FQNEAQ in the germline V gene (reference sequence). The CDR3 sequence is 14 residues long. CDR3 nucleotide sequence: TGTGCTCGCCGGAGCGACCAGAACACCGGGGAGCTGTTTTTT. It is translated as CARRSDQNTGELFF.

This clone was detected only a few times. V and J are TRBV30 and TRBJ2-7; tentatively, D is TRBD1 (6 bases). Germline CDR1 GTSNPN, CDR2 SVGIG (reference sequence). V gave up 3 bases and J gave up 0 bases, with 15 bases separating them. The CDR3 runs 15 residues. DNA of the CDR3: TGTGCCTGGAGCTCTTACAGGGTAGACTCCTACGAGCAGTACTTC. It codes for CAWSSYRVDSYEQYF.